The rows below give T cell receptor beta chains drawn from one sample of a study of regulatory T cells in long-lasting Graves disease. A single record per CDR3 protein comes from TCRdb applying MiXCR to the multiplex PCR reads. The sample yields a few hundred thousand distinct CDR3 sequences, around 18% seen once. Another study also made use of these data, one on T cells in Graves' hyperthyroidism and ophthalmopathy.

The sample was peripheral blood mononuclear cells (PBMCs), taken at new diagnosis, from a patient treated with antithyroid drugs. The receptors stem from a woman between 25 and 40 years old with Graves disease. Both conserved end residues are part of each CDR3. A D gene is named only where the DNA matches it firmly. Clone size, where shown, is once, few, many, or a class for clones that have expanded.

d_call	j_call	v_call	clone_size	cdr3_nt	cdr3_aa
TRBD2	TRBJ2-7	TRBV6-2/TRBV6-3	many	TGTGCCAGCAGTTACAGCGCTAGCGGGGGCCAAAGCTCCTACGAGCAGTACTTC	CASSYSASGGQSSYEQYF
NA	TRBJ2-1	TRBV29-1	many	TGCAGCTCAGGCACTGACAATGAGCAGTTCTTC	CSSGTDNEQFF
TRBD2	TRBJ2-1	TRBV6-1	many	TGTGCCAGCGGGCAGCGGGGGGCCGGTAATGAGCAGTTCTTC	CASGQRGAGNEQFF
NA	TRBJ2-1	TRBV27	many	TGTGCCAGCAGTTTATCGAGTTGGGTGAACGAGCAGTTCTTC	CASSLSSWVNEQFF
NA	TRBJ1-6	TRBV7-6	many	TGTGCCAGCAGCTCCGACAGCTCCTATAATTCACCCCTCCACTTT	CASSSDSSYNSPLHF
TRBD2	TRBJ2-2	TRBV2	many	TGTGCCAGCAGGCCCACTAGCGGGGGAGCCACCGGGGAGCTGTTTTTT	CASRPTSGGATGELFF
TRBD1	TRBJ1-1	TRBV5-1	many	TGCGCCAGCAGCTTATTGACAGGGAGAAACACTGAAGCTTTCTTT	CASSLLTGRNTEAFF
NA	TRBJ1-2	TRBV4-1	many	TGCGCCAGCAGCCAAGATTTGAACAGCCGCAAAGGCTACACCTTC	CASSQDLNSRKGYTF
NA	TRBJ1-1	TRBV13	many	TGTGCCAGCAGCAGAAGACTTACTGAAGCTTTCTTT	CASSRRLTEAFF
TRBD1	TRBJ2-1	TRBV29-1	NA	TGCAGCGCCAACGACAGGGACAATGAGCAGTTCTTC	CSANDRDNEQFF
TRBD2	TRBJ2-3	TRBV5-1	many	TGCGCCAGCAGCGATGGACTAGCGGGGGTTAGCACAGATACGCAGTATTTT	CASSDGLAGVSTDTQYF
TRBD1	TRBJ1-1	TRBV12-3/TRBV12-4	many	TGTGCCAGCAGTTCTGGGACAGGGGTAGCTTTCTTT	CASSSGTGVAFF
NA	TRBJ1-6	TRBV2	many	TGTGCCAGTGACTCAACTAGAATAGCCCCCCTCCACTTT	CASDSTRIAPLHF
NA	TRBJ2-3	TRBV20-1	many	TGCAGTGCTAGAGTATTAGATACGCAGTATTTT	CSARVLDTQYF
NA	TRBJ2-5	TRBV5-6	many	TGTGCCAGCAGCTCTCTCAGGGATCGGAGGGGGGAGACCCAGTACTTC	CASSSLRDRRGETQYF
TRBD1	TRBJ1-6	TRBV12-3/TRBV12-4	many	TGTGCCAGCAGAGCCGACAGGGGCTATAATTCACCCCTCCACTTT	CASRADRGYNSPLHF
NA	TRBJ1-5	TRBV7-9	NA	TGTGCCAGCTCCCGGGGGGACAACAATCAGCCCCAGCATTTT	CASSRGDNNQPQHF
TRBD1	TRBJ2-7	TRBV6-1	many	TGTGCCAGCAGCAACGGACAGGAGATCATCTACGAGCAGTACTTC	CASSNGQEIIYEQYF
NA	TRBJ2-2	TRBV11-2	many	TGTGCCAGCAGCTTCCAACAGGGTTTCGTCGGGGAGCTGTTTTTT	CASSFQQGFVGELFF
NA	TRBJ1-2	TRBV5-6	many	TGTGCCAGCAGCTTGGACAGGAAGATTTACTATGGCTACACCTTC	CASSLDRKIYYGYTF
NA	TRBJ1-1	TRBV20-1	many	TGCAGTGCTTACGCGACCTGGAACACTGAAGCTTTCTTT	CSAYATWNTEAFF
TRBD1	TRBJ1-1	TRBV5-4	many	TGTGCCAGCAGCTTGGAACAGGGGTACACTGAAGCTTTCTTT	CASSLEQGYTEAFF
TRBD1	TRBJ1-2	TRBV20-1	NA	TGCAGTGCTAAACTAGCGGGGGGACAGGAGCGCTATAACTATGGCTACACCTTC	CSAKLAGGQERYNYGYTF
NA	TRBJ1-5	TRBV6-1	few	TGTGCCAGCAGCCCAGACGGGGGAGACGGACAGCCCCAGCATTTT	CASSPDGGDGQPQHF
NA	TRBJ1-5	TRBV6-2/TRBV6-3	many	TGTGCCAGCCGCAACAGACGCCCGTTTAGCAATCAGCCCCAGCATTTT	CASRNRRPFSNQPQHF
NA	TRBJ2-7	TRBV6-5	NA	TGTGCCAGCAGTTACGCCGCCGGGACTCTTAGCTCCTACGAGCAGTACTTC	CASSYAAGTLSSYEQYF
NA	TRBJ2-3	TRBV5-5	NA	TGTGCCAGCAGCTTGGCCCAGGGAGGGGGCTACACAGATACGCGGTATTTT	CASSLAQGGGYTDTRYF
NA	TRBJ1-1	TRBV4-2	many	TGTGCCAGCAGCCAAGGTATGGCGTCGGGCACTGAAGCTTTCTTT	CASSQGMASGTEAFF
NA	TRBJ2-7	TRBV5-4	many	TGTGCCAGCAGCTTGGACCCTCCCTACGAGCAGTACTTC	CASSLDPPYEQYF
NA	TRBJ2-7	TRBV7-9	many	TGTGCCAGCAGCTCGAGCTCCTACGAGCAGTACTTC	CASSSSSYEQYF
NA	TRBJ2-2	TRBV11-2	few	TGTGCCAGCAGCAGTAGGGGGGGCTGGAACGGGGAGCTGTTTTTT	CASSSRGGWNGELFF
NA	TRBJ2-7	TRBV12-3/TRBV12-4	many	TGTGCCAGCAGTTTAAGCACGGGATCCTACGAGCAGTACTTC	CASSLSTGSYEQYF
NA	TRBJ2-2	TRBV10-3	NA	TGTGCCATCAGTGCGACAGTAGCCGGGGAGCTGTTTTTT	CAISATVAGELFF